The 27 T cell receptor beta chains given below trace back to one sample, sequenced in a study of blood T cell repertoires in COVID-19. Assay: immunoSEQ multiplex PCR; the TCRdb copy retains only in-frame clones and omits some. This table has about 250,000 clones, 86% appearing once. Sequenced: PBMCs or T cells enriched from blood (not recorded which). The receptor source for this set is a man younger than 30 who had recovered from COVID-19.

This chain connects TRBV29-1 to TRBJ2-2, with TRBD1 identical over 9 bases. The germline V gene encodes CDR1 SQVTM and CDR2 ANQGSEA. Germline trimming cut 5 bases from V and 0 bases from J; bases unmatched to any gene: 10. CDR3 length: 17 amino acids. The CDR3 nucleotides are TGCAGCGTTAATCGAGGACAGGGGACCGCGAACACCGGGGAGCTGTTTTTT. It specifies CSVNRGQGTANTGELFF.

The chain uses TRBV20-1 and TRBJ1-1, with D maybe TRBD1 (6 bases). This CDR3 spans 13 amino acids. CDR1 is DFQATT, CDR2 SNEGSKA, per germline (reference sequence). The V gene lost 3 bases and the J gene lost 1 base, with 9 bases spanning the gap. DNA for the CDR3: TGCAGTGCTAGTTTGGGGGCGAACACTGAAGCTTTCTTT. Translation: CSASLGANTEAFF.

The chain joins TRBV18 to TRBJ2-5, with no clear D. Germline-derived CDR1 and CDR2 are KGHSH and LQKENI. Trimming cost V 1 base and J 4 bases, with 13 bases left between them. The CDR3 loop spans 15 amino acids. The CDR3 DNA follows: TGTGCCAGCTCACCACGGATGCTCTCGGGAGAGACCCAGTACTTC. Protein: CASSPRMLSGETQYF.

The V gene is TRBV5-1, the J gene TRBJ1-2; D gene uncertain. This CDR3 comprises 14 residues. Germline V gives CDR1 SGHRS, CDR2 YFSETQ. Deletions cut 6 bases from V and 3 bases from J, with 15 bases between. The CDR3 region is CASTQPGGDYGYTF. The DNA for the CDR3 is TGCGCCAGCACCCAACCCGGAGGTGACTATGGCTACACCTTC.

J is TRBJ2-7 and V is TRBV7-9, with D possibly being TRBD2 (5 bases). This CDR3 spans 12 amino acids. Germline CDR1 reads SEHNR; CDR2 reads FQNEAQ (reference sequence). The V end was cut by 5 bases, the J end by 6 bases, with 11 bases between. CDR3 protein: CASSRGLGEQYF. CDR3 coding DNA: TGTGCCAGCAGCCGCGGACTCGGCGAGCAGTACTTC. Drawing the rest from reference TRBV7-9 and TRBJ2-7, the complete variable domain is DTGVSQNPRHKITKRGQNVTFRCDPISEHNRLYWYRQTLGQGPEFLTYFQNEAQLEKSRLLSDRFSAERPKGSFSTLEIQRTEQGDSAMYLCASSRGLGEQYFGPGTRLTVT.

The genes are TRBV15 and TRBJ2-1; TRBD2 matches 7 bases. From germline, CDR1 is LNHNV and CDR2 YYDKDF (reference sequence). This CDR3 has 18 residues. V dropped 5 bases and J dropped 5; count of bases not matched to a gene: 18. The CDR3 loop reads CATSPGPMLAALDNEQFF. In DNA form, the CDR3 reads TGTGCCACCAGCCCCGGACCTATGCTAGCGGCCCTCGACAATGAGCAGTTCTTC. Full variable domain (missing parts from reference TRBV15 and TRBJ2-1): DAMVIQNPRYQVTQFGKPVTLSCSQTLNHNVMYWYQQKSSQAPKLLFHYYDKDFNNEADTPDNFQSRRPNTSFCFLDIRSPGLGDTAMYLCATSPGPMLAALDNEQFFGPGTRLTVL.

The rearrangement links TRBV30 to TRBJ1-6; 10 bases agree with TRBD1. Germline trimming cut 0 bases from V and 0 bases from J; bases unmatched to any gene: 5. The CDR3 is made up of 18 amino acids. The V gene's germline CDR1 is GTSNPN and CDR2 SVGIG (reference sequence). CDR3 residues: CAWSVMDRGSSYNSPLHF. The DNA of the CDR3 is TGTGCCTGGAGTGTAATGGACAGGGGGAGCTCCTATAATTCACCCCTCCACTTT.

This chain uses TRBV9 with TRBJ1-5; D is ambiguous. Trimming cost V 0 bases and J 4 bases, with 8 bases left between them. Germline V gene sequence: CDR1 SGDLS, CDR2 YYNGEE. The CDR3 is 14 residues long. DNA for the CDR3: TGTGCCAGCAGCGTAGGCGGGGAAAATCAGCCCCAGCATTTT. Translating it yields CASSVGGENQPQHF.

The rearrangement uses TRBV5-1 and TRBJ1-2; TRBD1 aligns across 11 bases. The ends lost 4 bases at V and 2 bases at J; junction bases unmatched: 4. CDR1 SGHRS and CDR2 YFSETQ come from the germline V gene. This CDR3 has 15 amino acids. CDR3 loop: CASSPGTGGNYGYTF. DNA for the CDR3: TGCGCCAGCAGCCCGGGGACAGGGGGAAACTATGGCTACACCTTC.

The J gene is TRBJ2-1, the V gene TRBV28; 12 nucleotides agree with TRBD2. There are 15 residues in the CDR3. With V trimmed by 6 bases and J by 6 bases, 6 bases remained unmatched. CDR1 is MDHEN, CDR2 SYDVKM, per germline. The CDR3 DNA sequence: TGTGCCAGCAGCCCAGAGGGACTAGCGGGCAATGAGCAGTTCTTC. This translates into CASSPEGLAGNEQFF.

This sequence joins TRBV7-8 and TRBJ2-1, with 10 nucleotides matching TRBD1. The germline CDR1 and CDR2 sequences are SGHVS and FQNEAQ. The CDR3 has 13 residues. With V trimmed by 4 bases and J by 9 bases, 3 bases remained unmatched. In nucleotides, the CDR3 is TGTGCCAGCAGCTCCGGACAGGGGGTTGAGCAGTTCTTC. This encodes CASSSGQGVEQFF.

This chain joins TRBV7-6 and TRBJ1-3, with a weak D call TRBD1 (5 bases). The CDR3 is made up of 17 amino acids. Trimming stripped 2 bases from V and 0 bases from J, with 14 bases between. Germline V gives CDR1 SGHVS, CDR2 FNYEAQ. The CDR3 reads CASSLSQGLGSGNTIYF. For the CDR3, the DNA is TGTGCCAGCAGCTTAAGTCAGGGCCTGGGCTCTGGAAACACCATATATTTT.

The genes are TRBV5-1 and TRBJ2-1, with 12 positions matching TRBD2. Per germline, CDR1 SGHRS and CDR2 YFSETQ. The CDR3 contains 18 residues. Trimming at V came to 3 bases and at J to 2 bases, leaving 9 bases not matched to a gene. The CDR3 here is CASSSGLAGLRAYNEQFF. The CDR3, as DNA: TGCGCCAGCAGCTCCGGACTAGCGGGACTTCGGGCCTACAATGAGCAGTTCTTC.

The chain has TRBV5-1 and TRBJ2-1, with 7 bases aligning to TRBD2. CDR1 and CDR2 (germline): SGHRS, YFSETQ. The J segment lost 8 bases and the V segment lost 2 bases, leaving 7 bases of the junction unmatched. This CDR3 comprises 14 residues. The DNA for the CDR3 is TGCGCCAGCAGCTTCGGGACTATAGAAGATGAGCAGTTCTTC. Its translation: CASSFGTIEDEQFF.

V is TRBV27 and J is TRBJ1-5; 7 nucleotides line up with TRBD1. V was pared by 6 bases and J by 2 bases, with 7 bases of the junction left unmatched. The CDR3 length is 15 residues. Per the germline V gene, CDR1 is MNHEY and CDR2 is SMNVEV (reference sequence). CDR3: CASSLRQGGNQPQHF. CDR3 bases: TGTGCCAGCAGCCTGAGACAGGGCGGCAATCAGCCCCAGCATTTT.

The gene calls are TRBV4-2 and TRBJ2-1, with TRBD2 matching over 15 bases. There are 19 residues in the CDR3. V dropped 1 base and J dropped 7; count of bases not matched to a gene: 11. Germline V gene sequence: CDR1 LGHNA, CDR2 YNFKEQ. CDR3 sequence: CASSQAGLAGGPGNNEQFF. CDR3 bases: TGTGCCAGCAGCCAAGCTGGACTAGCGGGAGGGCCAGGGAATAATGAGCAGTTCTTC.

This clone was detected only a few times. The chain is built from TRBV7-9 and TRBJ1-2; D is ambiguous. The CDR3 consists of 17 residues. The germline V and J ends were trimmed by 0 bases and 8 bases, with 22 bases remaining between them. Germline-derived CDR1 and CDR2 are SEHNR and FQNEAQ (reference sequence). As DNA, the CDR3 is TGTGCCAGCAGCTTAGCGAGTGGCAGTTCCCGGGAATGGGGCTACACCTTC. Its translation: CASSLASGSSREWGYTF. The full variable domain, with the rest looked up from reference TRBV7-9 and TRBJ1-2, is DTGVSQNPRHKITKRGQNVTFRCDPISEHNRLYWYRQTLGQGPEFLTYFQNEAQLEKSRLLSDRFSAERPKGSFSTLEIQRTEQGDSAMYLCASSLASGSSREWGYTFGSGTRLTVV.

This rearrangement joins TRBV6-5 to TRBJ1-2, with D tentatively TRBD1 (5 bases). With 7 bases removed from V and 2 bases from J, the gap between germline ends came to 14 bases. From germline, CDR1 is MNHEY and CDR2 SVGAGI. The CDR3 has 14 residues. CDR3 amino acids: CASNPGGINYGYTF. Written as DNA, the CDR3 is TGTGCCAGCAACCCCGGGGGAATAAACTATGGCTACACCTTC.

The chain employs TRBV9 and TRBJ2-2, with 8 positions matching TRBD1. The junction had 7 bases not matched to a gene; V was cut back by 1 base and J by 5 bases. Germline V gives CDR1 SGDLS, CDR2 YYNGEE. The length of the CDR3 is 16 residues. The CDR3 loop is CASSVFRGQGTGELFF. The DNA of the CDR3 is TGTGCCAGCAGCGTATTCAGAGGACAGGGTACCGGGGAGCTGTTTTTT.

The chain links TRBV5-1 to TRBJ1-1; D is undetermined. V was clipped by 0 bases and J by 6 bases, with 15 bases between them. The germline V gene encodes CDR1 SGHRS and CDR2 YFSETQ. The CDR3 has 15 residues. CDR3 nucleotide sequence: TGCGCCAGCAGCTTGGTTGCGGGGTTGCTCCCTGAAGCTTTCTTT. It translates to CASSLVAGLLPEAFF.

The gene calls are TRBV5-1 and TRBJ2-1, with 7 positions matching TRBD1. After removal of 4 bases from V and 6 bases from J, the junction contained 4 bases not matched to a gene. This CDR3 has 13 amino acids. Germline V gene sequence: CDR1 SGHRS, CDR2 YFSETQ. CDR3 nucleotides: TGCGCCAGCAGCCCGACAGGGACCAATGAGCAGTTCTTC. It yields the protein CASSPTGTNEQFF. The variable domain in full, with the rest retrieved from reference TRBV5-1 and TRBJ2-1, is KAGVTQTPRYLIKTRGQQVTLSCSPISGHRSVSWYQQTPGQGLQFLFEYFSETQRNKGNFPGRFSGRQFSNSRSEMNVSTLELGDSALYLCASSPTGTNEQFFGPGTRLTVL.

This sequence joins TRBV19 and TRBJ1-1, with 10 positions matching TRBD1. The germline V gene encodes CDR1 LNHDA and CDR2 SQIVND (reference sequence). V shed 10 bases and J 1 base; nucleotides not matched to a gene: 18. The CDR3 is made up of 18 amino acids. CDR3 in amino acids: CATTSFPGQGTSNTEAFF. The CDR3 DNA sequence: TGTGCCACTACCTCCTTCCCGGGACAGGGGACTTCGAACACTGAAGCTTTCTTT.

The chain carries TRBV9 and TRBJ2-1; TRBD2 matches at 8 bases. V gave up 4 bases and J gave up 1 base; unmatched junction bases: 10. CDR1 SGDLS and CDR2 YYNGEE come from the germline V gene. This CDR3 comprises 17 residues. The DNA of the CDR3 is TGTGCCAGCAGCCCCTCCCCTAGCGGGCCTTCCTACAATGAGCAGTTCTTC. Its protein product is CASSPSPSGPSYNEQFF.

In DNA, the CDR3 is TGTGCCAGCACCCATATCCCTCCCCAGGGGAGCGGCTACACCTTC. Amino acid sequence: CASTHIPPQGSGYTF. J is TRBJ1-2 and V is TRBV27; TRBD1 might be the D (6 bases). The CDR3 covers 15 residues. Per the germline V gene, CDR1 is MNHEY and CDR2 is SMNVEV (reference sequence). The V and J ends lost 7 bases and 8 bases respectively, with 23 bases between them.

This clone was seen a handful of times. The chain links TRBV3-1 (or the pseudogene TRBV3-2) to TRBJ1-6; 12 bases match TRBD1. Germline trimming cut 4 bases from V and 5 bases from J; bases unmatched to any gene: 12. This CDR3 contains 19 residues. In germline, CDR1 is LGHDT, CDR2 YNNKEL (reference sequence). CDR3 nucleotide sequence: TGTGCCAGCAGCCCCCGGGACAGGGGGCTAAAACTCCATAATTCACCCCTCCACTTT. Its translation is CASSPRDRGLKLHNSPLHF.

V is TRBV5-1 and J is TRBJ1-1, with D unclear. CDR3 size: 15 residues. Trimming removed 4 bases from V and 1 base from J, with 14 bases in between. CDR1 and CDR2 (germline): SGHRS, YFSETQ. CDR3: CASSGSGEGNTEAFF. CDR3 DNA: TGCGCCAGCAGCGGGTCCGGGGAAGGGAACACTGAAGCTTTCTTT.

The chain links TRBV13 to TRBJ2-7, with 7 bases identical to TRBD2. V lost 5 bases and J lost 5; bases outside the gene matches: 12. CDR3 size: 15 residues. Germline lookup yields CDR1 PRHDT and CDR2 FYEKMQ (reference sequence). DNA for the CDR3: TGTGCCAGCAGCGCAGCTCGGACTAGGGTCCACGAGCAGTACTTC. Encoded protein: CASSAARTRVHEQYF.